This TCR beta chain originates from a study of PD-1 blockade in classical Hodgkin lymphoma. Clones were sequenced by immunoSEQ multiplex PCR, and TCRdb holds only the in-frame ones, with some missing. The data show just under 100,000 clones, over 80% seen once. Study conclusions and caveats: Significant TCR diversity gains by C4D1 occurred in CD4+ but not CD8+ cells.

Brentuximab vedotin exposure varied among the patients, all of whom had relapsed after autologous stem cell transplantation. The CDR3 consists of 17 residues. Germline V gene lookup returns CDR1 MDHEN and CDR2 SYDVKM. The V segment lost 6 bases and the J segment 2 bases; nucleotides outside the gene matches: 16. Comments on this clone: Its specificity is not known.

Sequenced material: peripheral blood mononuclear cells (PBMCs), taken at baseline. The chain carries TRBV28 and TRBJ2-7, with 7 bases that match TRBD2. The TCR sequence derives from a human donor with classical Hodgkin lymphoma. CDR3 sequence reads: CASSSLARGGATYEQYF. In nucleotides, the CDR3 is TGTGCCAGCAGCTCCCTAGCTCGGGGAGGGGCAACCTACGAGCAGTACTTC.